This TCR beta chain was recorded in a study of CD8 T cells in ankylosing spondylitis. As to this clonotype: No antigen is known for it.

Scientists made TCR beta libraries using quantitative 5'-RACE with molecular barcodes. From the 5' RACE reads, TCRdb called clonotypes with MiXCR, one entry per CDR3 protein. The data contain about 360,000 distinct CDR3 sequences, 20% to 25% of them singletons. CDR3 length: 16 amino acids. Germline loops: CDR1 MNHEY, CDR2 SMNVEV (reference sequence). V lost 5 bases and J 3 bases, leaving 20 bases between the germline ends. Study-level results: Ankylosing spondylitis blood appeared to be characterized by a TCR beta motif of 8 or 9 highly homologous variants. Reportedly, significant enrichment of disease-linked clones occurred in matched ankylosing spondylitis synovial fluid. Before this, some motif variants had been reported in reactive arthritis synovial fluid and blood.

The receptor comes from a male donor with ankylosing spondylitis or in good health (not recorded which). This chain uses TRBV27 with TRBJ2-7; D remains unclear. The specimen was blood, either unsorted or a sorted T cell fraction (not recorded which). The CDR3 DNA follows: TGTGCCAGCAGTACCATGGGCAGCGCTATCCTCTACGAGCAGTACTTC. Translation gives CASSTMGSAILYEQYF.